The 13 T cell receptor beta chains in this list originate from one sample, sequenced in a study of identical twins. TCRdb analysed the 5' RACE reads with MiXCR anew, one entry per CDR3 protein. The repertoire holds a few hundred thousand distinct CDR3 sequences, with 9.5% to 10% as singletons. This same sample was also taken into another study, of yellow fever vaccine responses in identical twins.

The sequenced material came from PBMCs. Receptor source: a woman aged 18-29 years in good health.

With regard to this clonotype: Sequence at one end of the junction differs from germline and may be a read error. The chain carries TRBV7-2 and TRBJ2-7; 11 nucleotides agree with TRBD2. Per germline, CDR1 SGHTA and CDR2 FQGNSA. This CDR3 comprises 15 residues. The CDR3 reads CASSLAPILAGDLNF. As DNA, the CDR3 is TGTGCCAGCAGCTTAGCTCCGATACTAGCGGGAGATCTGAACTTC.

This clonotype came up a few times. The gene calls are TRBV20-1 and TRBJ2-3; D gene uncertain. This CDR3 has 14 residues. Trimming removed 0 bases at V and 2 bases at J, with 9 bases between. CDR1 DFQATT and CDR2 SNEGSKA come from the germline V gene (reference sequence). CDR3 DNA: TGCAGTGCTAGAGATTTGTGGGCCACAGATACGCAGTATTTT. It translates to CSARDLWATDTQYF.

This chain connects TRBV6-2 or TRBV6-3 to TRBJ2-7; D unclear. Per the germline V gene, CDR1 is MNHEY and CDR2 is SVGEGT. V dropped 6 bases and J dropped 1 base, with 13 bases sitting between them. The CDR3 sequence is 14 residues long. CDR3 DNA: TGTGCCAGCAGCAAATGGGCCGATTCCTACGAGCAGTACTTC. Translation gives CASSKWADSYEQYF.

This chain joins TRBV12-3 or TRBV12-4 and TRBJ2-7; D is ambiguous. Trimming shortened V by 5 bases and J by 7 bases, and 18 bases separated the two germline ends. The CDR3 consists of 14 residues. The CDR3 here is CASSQANSAREQYF. The CDR3 bases are TGTGCCAGCAGTCAAGCGAACTCCGCTAGGGAGCAGTACTTC.

This clonotype was counted a few times. The chain uses TRBV2 and TRBJ2-2; D remains ambiguous. The V gene lost 3 bases and the J gene lost 8 bases, with 4 bases spanning the gap. The CDR3 length is 11 residues. The germline V gene encodes CDR1 SNHLY and CDR2 FYNNEI. DNA of the CDR3: TGTGCCAGCAGTGATCCGGGGGAGCTGTTTTTT. Translating it yields CASSDPGELFF.

In this sample, this clonotype turned up many times. The CDR3 nucleotides read TGCGCCAGCAGTCCCGGACTAGCGGGAGGGCCAAGGTTCAATGAGCAGTTCTTC. Its protein product is CASSPGLAGGPRFNEQFF. The rearrangement joins TRBV5-1 to TRBJ2-1; 15 bases agree with TRBD2. The junction had 12 bases not matched to a gene; V was cut back by 5 bases and J by 6 bases. CDR1 and CDR2 (germline): SGHRS, YFSETQ. The CDR3 runs to 18 residues.

This clonotype has ten or more counts. The J gene is TRBJ1-1, the V gene TRBV12-3 or TRBV12-4; 7 bases align to TRBD1. Trimming took 7 bases from V and 5 from J; bases not matched to a gene: 10. CDR3 size: 14 residues. CDR3 DNA sequence: TGTGCCAGCATCCTGACAGGGCCGGGGACTGAAGCTTTCTTT. Protein sequence: CASILTGPGTEAFF.

This clonotype has at least ten counts. The chain has TRBV6-1 and TRBJ2-7, with D perhaps matching TRBD1 (6 bases). CDR3 length: 13 amino acids. Trimming shortened V by 5 bases and J by 2 bases, and 10 bases separated the two germline ends. Germline lookup yields CDR1 MNHNS and CDR2 SASEGT. CDR3 sequence (DNA): TGTGCCAGCAGTAGGGCAGGGGCCTACGAGCAGTACTTC. Its protein product is CASSRAGAYEQYF.

V and J are TRBV12-3 or TRBV12-4 and TRBJ1-5, with a tentative D call TRBD1 (5 bases). V lost 1 base, J lost 7 bases, and 14 bases lay in between. CDR3 length equals 15 residues. The chain's CDR3 is CASSLGGETLQPQHF. CDR3 DNA: TGTGCCAGCAGTTTAGGGGGGGAGACACTCCAGCCCCAGCATTTT.

This clonotype was observed a handful of times. The CDR3 region has the DNA TGTGCCAGCAGTTTGGACAGCGACACCGGGGAGCTGTTTTTT. Amino acids: CASSLDSDTGELFF. This chain joins TRBV27 and TRBJ2-2; maybe TRBD1 (6 bases). Trimming pared 3 bases from V and 3 bases from J, leaving 8 bases between. The CDR3 contains 14 residues. The V gene's germline CDR1 is MNHEY and CDR2 SMNVEV (reference sequence).

This clonotype was seen at least ten times. V and J are TRBV5-1 and TRBJ1-5, with TRBD1 identical over 7 bases. CDR1 and CDR2 (germline): SGHRS, YFSETQ. Trimming cost V 4 bases and J 2 bases; bases outside gene matches: 3. This CDR3 contains 14 residues. This CDR3 reads CASSLGTGNQPQHF. In nucleotides, the CDR3 is TGCGCCAGCAGCCTTGGGACAGGCAATCAGCCCCAGCATTTT.

The chain couples TRBV20-1 to TRBJ1-2; D not certain. This CDR3 has 12 residues. CDR1 and CDR2 from the germline V gene are DFQATT and SNEGSKA (reference sequence). V was trimmed by 3 bases and J by 2 bases, leaving 7 bases between them. The CDR3 protein is CSASSQNYGYTF. The CDR3 coding sequence is TGCAGTGCTAGTTCCCAGAACTATGGCTACACCTTC.

V and J are TRBV30 and TRBJ2-2; 9 bases are a match to TRBD2. J was trimmed by 5 bases and V by 0 bases; bases with no gene match: 13. The germline V gene has CDR1 GTSNPN and CDR2 SVGIG (reference sequence). The CDR3 loop spans 18 amino acids. Here the CDR3 reads CAWSVGLAGMSGTGELFF. The DNA of the CDR3 is TGTGCCTGGAGTGTCGGGCTAGCGGGGATGTCAGGAACCGGGGAGCTGTTTTTT. Based on the CDR3 plus reference TRBV30 and TRBJ2-2, the full variable domain is SQTIHQWPATLVQPVGSPLSLECTVEGTSNPNLYWYRQAAGRGLQLLFYSVGIGQISSEVPQNLSASRPQDRQFILSSKKLLLSDSGFYLCAWSVGLAGMSGTGELFFGEGSRLTVL.